These 12 T cell receptor beta chains came from one sample sequenced in a study of Ad26.COV2.S vaccination and SARS-CoV-2 variants (dated by TCRdb to the early 2020s). The receptor library was made with the immunoSEQ multiplex PCR assay. TCRdb obtained this table from immuneACCESS and retained in-frame rearrangements with V and J assigned. These tables miss some clones; where compared with another copy, unresolved V genes account for less than half of the shortfall, and the remainder is unexplained. The sample table holds about 680,000 clones, of which roughly 90% were seen once. The ten largest clonotypes hold over 1.3% of the sample. Interpreted using the paper, the treatment or condition label stands for: about 20 received Ad26.COV2.S at low or high dose, single or two shots; about 5 received placebo; per-sample allocation not given. For vaccine and placebo recipients, the sequenced repertoires came from samples collected on day 63 after the first injection.

The input for sequencing was peripheral blood, taken in a trial of Ad26.COV2.S vaccine versus placebo. These receptors were obtained from a person between 18 and 60 years old who received the Ad26.COV2.S COVID-19 vaccine or a placebo.

Comment on this clone: This sample also contains other DNA sequences that code for the same CDR3. V is TRBV5-6 and J is TRBJ2-3; D uncertain. CDR3 length equals 14 residues. Germline CDR1 SGHDT, CDR2 YYEEEE. Trimming took 2 bases from V and 1 from J, leaving 8 bases between them. The CDR3 DNA reads as TGTGCCAGCAGCTTCGGTCGAGGCACAGATACGCAGTATTTT. Translation gives CASSFGRGTDTQYF.

The table lists this clone with a few counts. CDR3: CASSQGTGGYGYTF. The DNA for the CDR3 is TGTGCCAGCAGCCAGGGGACAGGGGGGTATGGCTACACCTTC. The chain has TRBV3-1 (or the pseudogene TRBV3-2) and TRBJ1-2; TRBD1 matches 11 bases. The CDR3 has 14 amino acids. CDR1 LGHDT and CDR2 YNNKEL come from the germline V gene (reference sequence). Losses at the gene ends were 3 bases for V and 5 bases for J; bases not matched to a gene: 2.

In the case of this clone: Compared with germline, one end of the junction differs, possibly owing to a read error. The chain couples TRBV4-3 to TRBJ2-7; 10 bases line up with TRBD2. The CDR3 is 17 residues long. Germline CDR1 reads LGHNA; CDR2 reads YSLEER. DNA of the CDR3: TGCGCCACCAGCCAACATACCAGCGGGGGGGGGACCTACGAGCAGTACTTC. This encodes CATSQHTSGGGTYEQYF.

The chain has TRBV6-2 or TRBV6-3 and TRBJ2-1; 10 bases align to TRBD1. Germline trimming cut 6 bases from V and 14 bases from J; bases unmatched to any gene: 7. CDR1 and CDR2 (germline): MNHEY, SVGEGT. The CDR3 has 12 residues. The CDR3 protein is CASSPQGQGEFF. The CDR3 DNA is TGTGCCAGCAGCCCACAAGGACAGGGGGAGTTCTTC.

V gene TRBV21-1 combines with J gene TRBJ2-7. TRBV21-1 constitutes a pseudogene. The length of the CDR3 is 15 residues. The DNA for the CDR3 is TGTGCCAGCAGCAGGTGCAGCCCTGATTCCTACGAGCAGTACTTC. Amino acids: CASSRCSPDSYEQYF.

The rearrangement links TRBV12-3 or TRBV12-4 to TRBJ1-2; no clear D. V lost 6 bases and J 4 bases, leaving 12 bases between the germline ends. This CDR3 has 13 residues. This chain's CDR3 is CASSMDDGYGYTF. CDR3 DNA: TGTGCCAGCAGCATGGACGACGGCTATGGCTACACCTTC.

This clone was found a few times. The chain combines TRBV7-9 with TRBJ1-3; tentatively, D is TRBD1 (6 bases). The CDR3 spans 14 residues. Germline CDR1 is SEHNR and CDR2 is FQNEAQ (reference sequence). V dropped 3 bases and J dropped 4 bases, with 10 bases sitting between them. The CDR3 region has the DNA TGTGCCAGCAGCTTCGCAGGGGCCGGAAACACCATATATTTT. Translation gives CASSFAGAGNTIYF.

The V and J genes are TRBV2 and TRBJ1-4; no definite D call. Germline V gene sequence: CDR1 SNHLY, CDR2 FYNNEI. This CDR3 has 15 residues. The ends were cut back, 7 bases at V and 7 bases at J, with 19 bases in the middle. CDR3 DNA: TGTGCCAGCAAGCTGGGTCAATGGTCGTCTGAAAAACTGTTTTTT. It codes for CASKLGQWSSEKLFF.

This clone has just a few counts. The chain carries TRBV7-8 and TRBJ2-1; 9 positions match TRBD2. V lost 0 bases and J lost 7; bases outside the gene matches: 7. Germline V gene data show CDR1 as SGHVS and CDR2 as FQNEAQ. This CDR3 is built from 16 residues. Here the CDR3 DNA reads TGTGCCAGCAGCTTAGCAAGACTAGCGGCGCTGAATGAGCAGTTCTTC. Translating it yields CASSLARLAALNEQFF.

This clone was detected once. The rearrangement uses TRBV6-2 or TRBV6-3 and TRBJ1-5; 10 bases agree with TRBD1. The J segment lost 0 bases and the V segment lost 2 bases, leaving 7 bases of the junction unmatched. Germline CDR1 and CDR2: MNHEY and SVGEGT. This CDR3 is 18 amino acids long. The chain's CDR3 is CASSYATGTGVSNQPQHF. The CDR3 DNA is TGTGCCAGCAGTTACGCGACCGGGACAGGGGTTAGCAATCAGCCCCAGCATTTT.

The chain links TRBV15 to TRBJ1-5; D gene unclear. V was trimmed by 1 base and J by 4 bases, leaving 11 bases between them. CDR3 length: 15 amino acids. Germline CDR1 and CDR2: LNHNV and YYDKDF (reference sequence). CDR3 in amino acids: CATSRGAFRNQPQHF. CDR3 DNA: TGTGCCACCAGCAGAGGAGCCTTCAGGAATCAGCCCCAGCATTTT.

The rearrangement uses TRBV13 and TRBJ2-7, with 11 positions matching TRBD1. Germline V gene data show CDR1 as PRHDT and CDR2 as FYEKMQ (reference sequence). J lost 7 bases, V lost 5 bases, and 7 bases had no gene match. The CDR3 is 14 residues long. Here the CDR3 DNA reads TGTGCCAGCAGCCCAGGGACAGGGGGTAGGGAGCAGTACTTC. Protein: CASSPGTGGREQYF. Full variable domain (rest looked up from reference TRBV13 and TRBJ2-7): AAGVIQSPRHLIKEKRETATLKCYPIPRHDTVYWYQQGPGQDPQFLISFYEKMQSDKGSIPDRFSAQQFSDYHSELNMSSLELGDSALYFCASSPGTGGREQYFGPGTRLTVT.